The rows below give T cell receptor beta chains drawn from one sample of a study of T-cell reconstitution after alpha-beta-depleted transplantation in children. Each CDR3 protein is one row after TCRdb ran MiXCR on the PCR reads. Here the sample spans some 550,000 distinct CDR3 sequences, under 30% being singletons. The sequences come from PBMCs, mostly from graft donor cells, collected 360 days after TCRalphabeta/CD19-depleted stem cell transplant. The receptors were sampled from a boy less than two years old who had a stem cell transplant for acute myeloid leukemia, so the T cells may come from the graft donor. Each CDR3 is given with its conserved first and last residue. The D gene is left open where the match is weak. Only some rows state a clone size, as once, few, many or a class for expanded clones.

>-|TRBJ1-4|TRBV7-2|13|few
CASSLRLNEKLFF
TGTGCCAGCAGCTTAAGGCTGAATGAAAAACTGTTTTTT
>-|TRBJ2-3|TRBV20-1|16|many
CSARDLSGGDTDTQYF
TGCAGTGCTAGAGATTTAAGTGGGGGTGACACAGATACGCAGTATTTT
>-|TRBJ1-1|TRBV28|15|-
CASSSPQGGRTEAFF
TGTGCCAGCAGCTCCCCCCAGGGAGGGAGGACTGAAGCTTTCTTT
>TRBD1|TRBJ2-2|TRBV4-3|20|-
CASSQNVKGTGTGITGELFF
TGCGCCAGCAGCCAAAACGTAAAAGGCACCGGGACAGGGATCACCGGGGAGCTGTTTTTT
>-|TRBJ2-3|TRBV10-3|12|-
CAITGHSDTQYF
TGTGCCATCACGGGCCATTCCGATACGCAGTATTTT
>TRBD1|TRBJ1-5|TRBV27|14|many
CASSFGTVNQPQHF
TGTGCCAGCAGTTTTGGGACAGTCAATCAGCCCCAGCATTTT
>TRBD1|TRBJ2-2|TRBV7-9|17|few
CASSLGQGIPNTGELFF
TGTGCCAGCAGCTTAGGACAGGGGATACCGAACACCGGGGAGCTGTTTTTT
>TRBD1|TRBJ1-6|TRBV20-1|19|-
CSARVRLVRDSHNNSPLHF
TGCAGTGCTAGAGTCCGTCTTGTGAGGGACAGCCACAATAATTCACCCCTCCACTTT
>TRBD2|TRBJ2-1|TRBV20-1|16|-
CSARDWSGGPGNEQFF
TGCAGTGCTAGAGATTGGAGCGGGGGGCCAGGGAATGAGCAGTTCTTC
>-|TRBJ2-3|TRBV20-1|13|-
CSARKTLTDTQYF
TGCAGTGCTAGAAAGACTCTCACAGATACGCAGTATTTT
>-|TRBJ2-5|TRBV6-1|15|-
CASTSRTRSEETQYF
TGTGCCAGCACCTCCCGGACTCGCTCGGAAGAGACCCAGTACTTC
>-|TRBJ2-4|TRBV29-1|13|many
CSVEGLAKNIQYF
TGCAGCGTTGAAGGGCTAGCCAAAAACATTCAGTACTTC
>-|TRBJ2-1|TRBV28|14|few
CASTPPPNYNEQFF
TGTGCCAGCACCCCACCCCCGAACTACAATGAGCAGTTCTTC
>-|TRBJ2-1|TRBV10-2|14|-
CASSVNRFYNEQFF
TGCGCCAGCAGTGTTAATCGCTTCTACAATGAGCAGTTCTTC